This T cell receptor beta chain is from a study of molecular identifiers for immune sequencing clone quantification. Findings and caveats of the study: Naive cells had under 1% of molecules in clones above 20 RNA copies, effectors over 99%. Reportedly, one cell's Jurkat TCR RNA was detected within 1,200,000 naive CD8 cells.

This clonotype appeared many times. Its antigen is unidentified. This CDR3 is built from 14 residues. The germline gives CDR1 MDHEN, CDR2 SYDVKM. Trimming left V 3 bases short and J 8 bases short, with 16 bases between. Previously reported methods and listed TCR primers produced the bulk TCR libraries. A single record per CDR3 protein comes from TCRdb applying MiXCR to the PCR reads. The sample has more than 300,000 distinct CDR3 sequences, about a fifth seen once. With 10%, 30% or 50% of RNA, about 20,000 to 1,100,000 naive CD8 T cells were sequenced. This sequence was found in a human donor in good health. Some libraries in this study had Jurkat cell RNA spiked in. The chain couples TRBV28 to TRBJ1-2; no reliable D call. Sequencing input: naive CD8+ T cells from blood, with Jurkat cell RNA spiked in. Stated subset: FACS-sorted CD8+CD4-CCR7+CD45RA+ naive T cells. The CDR3 spells CASSLGRLFRGYTF. CDR3 DNA: TGTGCCAGCAGTTTGGGCAGGCTCTTTCGGGGCTACACCTTC.